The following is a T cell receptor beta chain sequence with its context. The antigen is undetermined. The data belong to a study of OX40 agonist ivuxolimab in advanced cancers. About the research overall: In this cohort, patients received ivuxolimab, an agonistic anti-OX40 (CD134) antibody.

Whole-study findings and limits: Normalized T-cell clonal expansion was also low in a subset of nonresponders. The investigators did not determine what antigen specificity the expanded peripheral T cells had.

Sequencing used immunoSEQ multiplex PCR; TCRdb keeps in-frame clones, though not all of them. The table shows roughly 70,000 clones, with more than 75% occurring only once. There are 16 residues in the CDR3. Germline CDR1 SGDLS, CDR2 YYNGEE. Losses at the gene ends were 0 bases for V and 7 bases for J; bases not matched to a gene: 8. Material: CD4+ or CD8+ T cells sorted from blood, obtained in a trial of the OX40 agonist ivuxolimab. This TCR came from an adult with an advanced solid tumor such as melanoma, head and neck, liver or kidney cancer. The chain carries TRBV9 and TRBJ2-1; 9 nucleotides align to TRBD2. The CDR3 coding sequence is TGTGCCAGCAGCGTAGGTCCAGCGGGAGGCAGTAATGAGCAGTTCTTC. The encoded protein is CASSVGPAGGSNEQFF. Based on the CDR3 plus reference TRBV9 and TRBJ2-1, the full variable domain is DSGVTQTPKHLITATGQRVTLRCSPRSGDLSVYWYQQSLDQGLQFLIQYYNGEERAKGNILERFSAQQFPDLHSELNLSSLELGDSALYFCASSVGPAGGSNEQFFGPGTRLTVL.